This T cell receptor (beta chain) was sequenced in a study of blood T cell repertoires in COVID-19. Across the study: Acute and convalescent COVID-19 specimens originated in the United States, Italy and Spain.

In the original processing: How many nucleated cells were present was estimated from reference gene primer amplification. Assay: immunoSEQ multiplex PCR; the TCRdb copy retains only in-frame clones and omits some. V, J and clone size are taken as reported in that table, and D and trimming were inferred from the DNA itself. The sample consists of about 31,000 clones, less than 90% of them appearing once. This clone was seen a handful of times. Trimming shortened V by 1 base and J by 3 bases, and 7 bases separated the two germline ends. The length of the CDR3 is 15 residues. The V gene's germline CDR1 is SEHNR and CDR2 FQNEAQ (reference sequence).

The chain joins TRBV7-9 to TRBJ1-6, with D tentatively TRBD1 (5 bases). Sequencing input: peripheral blood. The receptor comes from a human donor with active COVID-19. The donor label of this sample is uncertain. The CDR3 loop reads CASSLGGGYNSPLHF. CDR3 nucleotide sequence: TGTGCCAGCAGCTTAGGCGGGGGCTATAATTCACCCCTCCACTTT.